This T cell receptor (beta chain) is drawn from a study of T cell responses to AZD1222 COVID-19 vaccine. Study results and limitations: Seropositive status at baseline applied to only six AZD1222 recipients. Females made up more of the donors, who were largely white British, and clonal diversity may have come out too low.

Second doses that came at about 4 or about 12 weeks were put together. For this clone: Its antigen is not known.

Losses at the gene ends were 5 bases for V and 4 bases for J; bases not matched to a gene: 8. Germline V gives CDR1 LGHNA, CDR2 YNFKEQ. The CDR3 spans 15 residues. TCRdb's table, derived via immunoSEQ multiplex PCR, lists solely in-frame clones and lacks some. The repertoire consists of about 200,000 clones, with approximately 95% occurring once and the leading ten covering roughly 1%. The chain joins TRBV4-2 to TRBJ1-3; 7 nucleotides match TRBD1. This TCR was sampled from an adult who received the AZD1222 COVID-19 vaccine. This sample comprised peripheral blood, obtained 28 days after the second AZD1222 dose. CDR3 residues: CASSEYRGAGNTIYF. The CDR3 DNA reads as TGTGCCAGCAGCGAATACAGGGGAGCCGGAAACACCATATATTTT.